Below, 21 T cell receptor beta chains from the same sample are listed, as sequenced in a study of T cell repertoires in cytomegalovirus infection. Via MiXCR, TCRdb re-called the reads, giving one row per CDR3 protein. The repertoire has around 200,000 distinct CDR3 sequences, 17% of them found once; the top ten carry 25%. Sequences were obtained from CD8+ T cells from PBMCs. The receptors shown here come from a human donor in good health (CMV status not recorded). Some clones in this sample may be carry-over from other donors' samples.

This clonotype was counted only a few times. This chain links TRBV13 with TRBJ2-7; 7 bases fit TRBD1. J gave up 5 bases and V 5 bases, and 15 bases lay outside the gene matches. From germline, CDR1 is PRHDT and CDR2 FYEKMQ (reference sequence). This CDR3 is 16 amino acids long. The CDR3: CASSIRQGTSENEQYF. Written as DNA, the CDR3 is TGTGCCAGCAGCATTCGACAGGGAACATCGGAAAACGAGCAGTACTTC.

This rearrangement joins TRBV27 to TRBJ2-5; D may be TRBD1 (6 bases). Germline CDR1 and CDR2: MNHEY and SMNVEV (reference sequence). CDR3 length equals 17 residues. The V end was cut by 4 bases, the J end by 1 base, with 19 bases between. CDR3 protein: CASSSWPRGSSQETQYF. The CDR3 nucleotides read TGTGCCAGCAGTTCGTGGCCAAGGGGGTCCAGCCAAGAGACCCAGTACTTC.

This sequence joins TRBV7-6 and TRBJ1-1; 8 positions agree with TRBD1. V was clipped by 6 bases and J by 2 bases; unmatched bases: 8. Germline V gene sequence: CDR1 SGHVS, CDR2 FNYEAQ. There are 15 residues in the CDR3. CDR3 DNA: TGTGCCAGCAGAGAAACCCAGGGGGCTAACACTGAAGCTTTCTTT. Translated: CASRETQGANTEAFF.

The V and J genes are TRBV6-5 and TRBJ2-3, with 7 bases matching TRBD2. This CDR3 spans 15 amino acids. Looked up from germline, CDR1 is MNHEY and CDR2 is SVGAGI. V lost 6 bases, J lost 4 bases, and 10 bases stayed unmatched. The CDR3 here is CASRNSAGESDTQYF. The CDR3 nucleotides are TGTGCCAGCAGAAACTCGGCGGGGGAGTCAGATACGCAGTATTTT.

This sequence joins TRBV7-8 and TRBJ1-1; D is ambiguous. From germline, CDR1 is SGHVS and CDR2 FQNEAQ. V was shortened by 1 base and J by 1 base, with 7 bases between the two germline ends. The CDR3 has 14 amino acids. DNA for the CDR3: TGTGCCAGCAGCTTAGGACGTCCGAACACTGAAGCTTTCTTT. As protein: CASSLGRPNTEAFF.

This clonotype came up a few times. The chain links TRBV7-6 to TRBJ2-5; TRBD1 matches at 7 bases. The length of the CDR3 is 13 residues. Germline values: CDR1 SGHVS, CDR2 FNYEAQ. V lost 5 bases, J lost 2 bases, and 2 bases stayed unmatched. In nucleotides, the CDR3 is TGTGCCAGCAGCGGGACAGTTCAAGAGACCCAGTACTTC. This translates into CASSGTVQETQYF.

This rearrangement joins TRBV6-2 or TRBV6-3 to TRBJ1-1, with a possible D match to TRBD1 (5 bases). The ends were cut back, 6 bases at V and 3 bases at J, with 23 bases in the middle. CDR1 MNHEY and CDR2 SVGEGT come from the germline V gene. The CDR3 consists of 17 residues. This chain's CDR3 is CASRPDSRQLSHTEAFF. Here the CDR3 DNA reads TGTGCCAGCAGGCCCGACTCTCGACAGCTATCACACACTGAAGCTTTCTTT.

V and J are TRBV29-1 and TRBJ2-7; a weak D match, TRBD1 (6 bases). V was pared by 3 bases and J by 2 bases, with 11 bases between. CDR3 size: 13 residues. From germline, CDR1 is SQVTM and CDR2 ANQGSEA. CDR3: CSVDDRDTYEQYF. The CDR3 nucleotides are TGCAGCGTTGATGACCGGGACACCTACGAGCAGTACTTC.

This chain connects TRBV11-2 to TRBJ2-7; possibly TRBD1 for D (6 bases). Germline loops: CDR1 SGHAT, CDR2 FQNNGV. The V gene lost 8 bases and the J gene lost 5 bases, with 19 bases spanning the gap. The CDR3 runs to 14 residues. CDR3 amino acids: CASRTVALLNEQYF. The CDR3 coding sequence is TGTGCCAGCCGGACAGTTGCCCTCCTGAACGAGCAGTACTTC.

This clonotype has more than one count but fewer than ten. V is TRBV28 and J is TRBJ2-6, with 10 bases identical to TRBD1. The CDR3 runs 16 residues. CDR1 MDHEN and CDR2 SYDVKM come from the germline V gene. With 7 bases clipped from V and 2 bases from J, the junction kept 5 bases outside the gene matches. CDR3: CASNGQGGPGANVLTF. The CDR3 DNA reads as TGTGCCAGCAATGGACAGGGGGGACCTGGGGCCAACGTCCTGACTTTC.

This clonotype occurred many times. The rearrangement joins TRBV7-2 to TRBJ2-7; no clear D gene. Germline lookup yields CDR1 SGHTA and CDR2 FQGNSA. The CDR3 spans 9 residues. Trimming shortened V by 9 bases and J by 7 bases, and 7 bases separated the two germline ends. CDR3 sequence reads: CASGLEQYF. In DNA, the CDR3 is TGTGCCAGTGGCCTGGAGCAGTACTTC.

This clonotype appeared a few times. The chain employs TRBV12-3 or TRBV12-4 and TRBJ2-5; a weak D match, TRBD1 (5 bases). V dropped 5 bases and J dropped 5 bases, with 15 bases sitting between them. This CDR3 comprises 14 residues. CDR3 nucleotide sequence: TGTGCCAGCAGTCGCCTTTTCAGGGTGGAGACCCAGTACTTC. It encodes CASSRLFRVETQYF.

The chain has TRBV4-1 and TRBJ1-4; the D is unclear. The CDR3 has 16 residues. Germline assignment: CDR1 MGHRA and CDR2 YSYEKL. With 4 bases removed from V and 1 base from J, the gap between germline ends came to 13 bases. CDR3 in amino acids: CASSPISGQTNEKLFF. The CDR3 DNA reads as TGCGCCAGCAGCCCCATTTCTGGGCAAACTAATGAAAAACTGTTTTTT.

The rearrangement joins TRBV20-1 to TRBJ2-1; perhaps TRBD1 as D (6 bases). The germline V and J ends were trimmed by 3 bases and 4 bases, with 16 bases remaining between them. The CDR3 totals 15 residues. The germline CDR1 and CDR2 sequences are DFQATT and SNEGSKA (reference sequence). CDR3 sequence reads: CSASPPAQGYNEQFF. CDR3 sequence (DNA): TGCAGTGCTAGTCCCCCGGCACAGGGATACAATGAGCAGTTCTTC.

The chain couples TRBV7-2 to TRBJ2-3, with a possible D match to TRBD1 (5 bases). The CDR3 consists of 19 residues. V was clipped by 3 bases and J by 2 bases, with 24 bases between them. The V gene's germline CDR1 is SGHTA and CDR2 FQGNSA. CDR3 sequence reads: CASSLNRLLQGRITDTQYF. The CDR3 DNA reads as TGTGCCAGCAGCTTGAACAGGCTTTTGCAGGGAAGGATCACAGATACGCAGTATTTT.

This sequence joins TRBV7-9 and TRBJ2-1, with 7 bases identical to TRBD2. The CDR3 is 14 amino acids. J lost 9 bases, V lost 1 base, and 6 bases had no gene match. Germline V gene data show CDR1 as SEHNR and CDR2 as FQNEAQ (reference sequence). The CDR3 coding sequence is TGTGCCAGCAGCTTAGTGGGGAGGGGAAGTGAGCAGTTCTTC. Amino acid sequence: CASSLVGRGSEQFF.

A few counts support this clonotype. The gene calls are TRBV7-9 and TRBJ1-5, with 8 bases aligning to TRBD1. CDR3 length: 16 amino acids. CDR1 is SEHNR, CDR2 FQNEAQ, per germline (reference sequence). The J segment lost 0 bases and the V segment lost 6 bases, leaving 7 bases of the junction unmatched. DNA of the CDR3: TGTGCCAGCAGATTAACGACAGGGGATAGCAATCAGCCCCAGCATTTT. Amino acids: CASRLTTGDSNQPQHF.

The CDR3 DNA reads TGTGCCAGCAGCTTAGCCAGGGGGGTTGAAGCTTTCTTT. Translation gives CASSLARGVEAFF. V is TRBV7-2 and J is TRBJ1-1; 7 bases match TRBD1. Germline CDR1 is SGHTA and CDR2 is FQGNSA. There are 13 residues in the CDR3. The V gene end was trimmed by 0 bases and the J gene end by 7 bases; junction bases not matched to a gene: 2.

In its sample, this clonotype was seen a few times. The rearrangement uses TRBV28 and TRBJ2-7, with D perhaps TRBD1 (6 bases). This CDR3 spans 14 amino acids. Trimming pared 4 bases from V and 5 bases from J, leaving 15 bases between. Per the germline V gene, CDR1 is MDHEN and CDR2 is SYDVKM. The CDR3 here is CASSYGRGKDEQYF. CDR3 nucleotides: TGTGCCAGCAGTTACGGCAGGGGAAAGGACGAGCAGTACTTC. Variable domain in full (rest from reference TRBV28 and TRBJ2-7): DVKVTQSSRYLVKRTGEKVFLECVQDMDHENMFWYRQDPGLGLRLIYFSYDVKMKEKGDIPEGYSVSREKKERFSLILESASTNQTSMYLCASSYGRGKDEQYFGPGTRLTVT.

V is TRBV25-1 and J is TRBJ1-2; 7 nucleotides line up with TRBD1. From germline, CDR1 is MGHDK and CDR2 SYGVNS. Trimming removed 6 bases from V and 8 bases from J; junction bases left unmatched: 12. The CDR3 has 14 residues. In nucleotides, the CDR3 is TGTGCCAGCAGCAGACAGGGTCGGGGATGGGGCTACACCTTC. It codes for CASSRQGRGWGYTF.

The chain is built from TRBV7-2 and TRBJ1-5, with no clear D. V shed 1 base and J shed 3 bases, with 16 bases lying between them. The CDR3 sequence is 17 residues long. In germline, CDR1 is SGHTA, CDR2 FQGNSA. CDR3 amino acids: CASSLGGTPVPNQPQHF. CDR3 nucleotide sequence: TGTGCCAGCAGCTTAGGCGGTACTCCGGTCCCCAATCAGCCCCAGCATTTT.